The present T cell receptor beta chain was sequenced within a study of T cells after posttransplantation cyclophosphamide. This clone was observed at least ten times. No antigen is known for it. Study-level points and caveats: Tissue-infiltrating T cells from skin or gut overlapped little with blood T cells. TRB clonality was highly associated with recipient CMV seropositivity and reactivation.

The related graft donor's blood sample was taken on the day of bone marrow donation. The method was immunoSEQ multiplex PCR; TCRdb's version includes in-frame clones alone and lacks a portion of them. There are over 35,000 clones in the sample, none observed a single time. This TCR was sampled from a man aged 40-49 years in good health, CMV-negative, and a related stem cell transplant donor. The sample consisted of PBMCs.

The CDR3 coding sequence is TGTGCCAGCAGCCAAACAGGGGGCTCAAGTGGGGGTGAGCAGTTCTTC. It yields the protein CASSQTGGSSGGEQFF. The genes are TRBV6-6 and TRBJ2-1; TRBD1 matches 9 bases. The V segment lost 6 bases and the J segment 9 bases; nucleotides outside the gene matches: 15. Germline V lookup: CDR1 MNHNY, CDR2 SVGAGI (reference sequence). This CDR3 is built from 16 residues.